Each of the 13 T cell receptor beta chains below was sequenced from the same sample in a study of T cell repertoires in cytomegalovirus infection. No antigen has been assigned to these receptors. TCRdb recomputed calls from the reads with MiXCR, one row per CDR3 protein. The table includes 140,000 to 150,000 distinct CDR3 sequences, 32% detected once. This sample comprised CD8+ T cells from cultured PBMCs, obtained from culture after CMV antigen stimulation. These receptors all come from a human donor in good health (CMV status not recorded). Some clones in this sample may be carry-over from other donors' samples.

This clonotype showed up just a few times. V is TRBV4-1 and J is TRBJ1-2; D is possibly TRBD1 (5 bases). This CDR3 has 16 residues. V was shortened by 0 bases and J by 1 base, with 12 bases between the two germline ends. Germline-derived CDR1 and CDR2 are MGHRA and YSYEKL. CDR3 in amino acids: CASSQDRQGGNYGYTF. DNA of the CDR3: TGCGCCAGCAGCCAAGATAGGCAGGGCGGTAACTATGGCTACACCTTC.

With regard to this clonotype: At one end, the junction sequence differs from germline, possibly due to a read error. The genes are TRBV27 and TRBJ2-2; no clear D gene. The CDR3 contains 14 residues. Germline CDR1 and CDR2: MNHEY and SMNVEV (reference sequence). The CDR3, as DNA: TGTGTCAGCAGTTTTGGATCGAACACCGGGGAGCTGTTTTTT. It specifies CVSSFGSNTGELFF.

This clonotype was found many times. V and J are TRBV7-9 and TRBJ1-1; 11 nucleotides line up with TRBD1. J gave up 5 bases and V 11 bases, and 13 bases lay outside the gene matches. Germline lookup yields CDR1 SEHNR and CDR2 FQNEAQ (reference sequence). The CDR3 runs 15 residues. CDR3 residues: CASKGQGAPRTEAFF. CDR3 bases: TGTGCCTCCAAAGGACAGGGGGCGCCGAGGACTGAAGCTTTCTTT.

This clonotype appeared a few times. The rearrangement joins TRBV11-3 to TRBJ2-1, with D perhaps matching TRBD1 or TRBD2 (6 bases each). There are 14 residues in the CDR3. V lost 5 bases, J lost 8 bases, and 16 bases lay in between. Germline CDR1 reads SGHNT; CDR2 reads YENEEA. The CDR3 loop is CASSPLGGWDEQFF. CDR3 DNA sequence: TGTGCCAGCAGCCCCTTAGGGGGGTGGGATGAGCAGTTCTTC.

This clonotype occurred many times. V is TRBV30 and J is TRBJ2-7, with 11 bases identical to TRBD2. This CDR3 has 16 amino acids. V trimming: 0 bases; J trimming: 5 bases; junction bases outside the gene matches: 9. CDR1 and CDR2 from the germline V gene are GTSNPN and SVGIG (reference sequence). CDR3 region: CAWSVEGLAGGNEQYF. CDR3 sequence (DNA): TGTGCCTGGAGTGTCGAAGGGCTAGCGGGGGGAAACGAGCAGTACTTC.

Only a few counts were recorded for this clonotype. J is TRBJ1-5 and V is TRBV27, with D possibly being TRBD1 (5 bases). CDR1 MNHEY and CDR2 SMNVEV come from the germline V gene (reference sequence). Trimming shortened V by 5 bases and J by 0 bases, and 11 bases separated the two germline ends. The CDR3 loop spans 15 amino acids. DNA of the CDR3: TGTGCCAGCAGTACCAGGGTTAATAGCAATCAGCCCCAGCATTTT. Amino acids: CASSTRVNSNQPQHF.

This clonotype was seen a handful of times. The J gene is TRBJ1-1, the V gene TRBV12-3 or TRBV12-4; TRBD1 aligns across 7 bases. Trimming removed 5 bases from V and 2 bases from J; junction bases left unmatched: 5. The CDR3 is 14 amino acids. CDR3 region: CASSEGAGNTEAFF. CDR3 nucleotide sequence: TGTGCCAGCAGTGAGGGGGCAGGCAACACTGAAGCTTTCTTT.

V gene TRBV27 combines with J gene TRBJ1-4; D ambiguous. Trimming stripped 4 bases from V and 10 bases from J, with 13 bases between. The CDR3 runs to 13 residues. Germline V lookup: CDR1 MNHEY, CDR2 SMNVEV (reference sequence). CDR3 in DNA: TGTGCCAGCAGTTCCAACAATGGTGGAAAACTGTTTTTT. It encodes CASSSNNGGKLFF.

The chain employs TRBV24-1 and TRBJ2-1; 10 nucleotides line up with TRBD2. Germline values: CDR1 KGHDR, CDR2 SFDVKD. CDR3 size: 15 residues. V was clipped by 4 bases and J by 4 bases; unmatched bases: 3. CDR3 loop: CATSDPLAGYNEQFF. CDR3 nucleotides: TGTGCCACCAGTGACCCACTAGCGGGGTACAATGAGCAGTTCTTC.

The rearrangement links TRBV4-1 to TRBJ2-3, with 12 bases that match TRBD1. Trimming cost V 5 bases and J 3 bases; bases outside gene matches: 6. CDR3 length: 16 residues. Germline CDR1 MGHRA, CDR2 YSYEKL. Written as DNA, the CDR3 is TGCGCCAGCAGCAGTAGGGACAGGGGGCGAACAGATACGCAGTATTTT. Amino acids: CASSSRDRGRTDTQYF.

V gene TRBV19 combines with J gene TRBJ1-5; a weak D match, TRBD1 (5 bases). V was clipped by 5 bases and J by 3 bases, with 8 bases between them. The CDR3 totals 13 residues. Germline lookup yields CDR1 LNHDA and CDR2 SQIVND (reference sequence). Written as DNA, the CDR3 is TGTGCCAGTAGTGGGGGTCCCAATCAGCCCCAGCATTTT. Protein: CASSGGPNQPQHF.

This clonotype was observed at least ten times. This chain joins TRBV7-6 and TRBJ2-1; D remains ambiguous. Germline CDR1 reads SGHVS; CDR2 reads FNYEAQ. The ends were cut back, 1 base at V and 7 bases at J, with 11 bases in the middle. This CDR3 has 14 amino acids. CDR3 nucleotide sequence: TGTGCCAGCAGCTTAGAAGTAGTGGGGAATGAGCAGTTCTTC. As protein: CASSLEVVGNEQFF. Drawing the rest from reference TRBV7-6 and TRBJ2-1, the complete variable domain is GAGVSQSPRYKVTKRGQDVALRCDPISGHVSLYWYRQALGQGPEFLTYFNYEAQQDKSGLPNDRFSAERPEGSISTLTIQRTEQRDSAMYRCASSLEVVGNEQFFGPGTRLTVL.

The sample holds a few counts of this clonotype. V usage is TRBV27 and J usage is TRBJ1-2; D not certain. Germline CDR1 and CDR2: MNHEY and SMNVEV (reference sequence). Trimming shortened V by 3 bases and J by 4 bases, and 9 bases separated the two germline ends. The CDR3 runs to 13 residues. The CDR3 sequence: CASSFTSRYGYTF. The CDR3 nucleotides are TGTGCCAGCAGTTTTACATCCCGCTATGGCTACACCTTC.